The source of this T cell receptor (beta chain) is a study of T cells in Graves' hyperthyroidism and ophthalmopathy. CDR1 and CDR2 from the germline V gene are MDHEN and SYDVKM. The CDR3 sequence is 15 residues long. Trimming at V came to 6 bases and at J to 7 bases, leaving 8 bases not matched to a gene. This clonotype was seen at least ten times. Researchers amplified the TCR beta CDR3 regions from RNA transcripts. The TCR CDR3 first-round RT-PCR relied on the HTBI primer set. Each CDR3 protein is one row after TCRdb ran MiXCR on the multiplex PCR reads. The sample gives around 520,000 distinct CDR3 sequences, around 13% of which show up once; approximately 13% is in the top ten. Stable disease denoted Graves' hyperthyroidism without ophthalmopathy progression within 18 months. Disease duration under 2 months; hyperthyroidism patients were aged 18 to 65. Diagnosis relied on clinical symptoms, serum thyroxine and TRAb, thyroid ultrasound and orbital computed tomography.

This TCR was sampled from a middle-aged woman with Graves' hyperthyroidism. The V gene is TRBV28, the J gene TRBJ2-1; TRBD2 aligns across 11 bases. Input material: blood. The DNA of the CDR3 is TGTGCCAGCAGCCAACTAGCGGGAGATCGTAATGAGCAGTTCTTC. This sequence encodes CASSQLAGDRNEQFF.